The entry that follows covers one TCR beta chain sequence. Its antigen is not identified. The data are from a study of cytomegalovirus exposure and HLA in healthy donors. Whole-study context: A prior study identified 100 million to 130 million unique TCR beta sequences from around 180 million T cells.

Vbeta (60) and Jbeta (13) primers were used in the PCR. The table came from immunoSEQ multiplex PCR; TCRdb's copy has only in-frame clones and leaves some out. The sample consists of some 86,000 clones, roughly 80% of them appearing once. Study-wide findings and caveats: Later, an analysis found that common viral pathogens appeared to be linked with several of the most significant clusters.

Sequencing used PBMCs. The sequence was collected from a woman aged 40 to 50 in good health and CMV-seropositive.

CDR3 in amino acids: CASSPRVGYEAFF. The CDR3 bases are TGTGCCAGCTCACCCAGAGTGGGCTATGAAGCTTTCTTT. The chain couples TRBV18 to TRBJ1-1; no definite D call. The CDR3 length is 13 residues. Per germline, CDR1 KGHSH and CDR2 LQKENI. V was cut by 3 bases and J by 7 bases, with 12 bases left in between.